This TCR beta chain was sequenced during a study of control samples from healthy donors and cancer patients. The CDR3 length is 14 residues. Per germline, CDR1 WSHSY and CDR2 SAAADI. V gave up 7 bases and J gave up 5 bases, with 16 bases separating them. The method was immunoSEQ multiplex PCR; TCRdb's version includes in-frame clones alone and lacks a portion of them. The sample records approximately 86,000 clones, about 89% being singletons. What was sequenced was blood. This chain uses TRBV10-2 with TRBJ2-3, with D perhaps matching TRBD2 (6 bases). The clonotype originates from a man aged 30 to 45 in good health. This CDR3 reads CASKTLVGGDTQYF. CDR3 DNA: TGCGCCAGCAAAACCCTTGTGGGGGGAGATACGCAGTATTTT.